Listed here are 4 T cell receptor beta chains from one sample, sequenced in a study of cytotoxic CD8 clonotypes in ibrutinib-treated CLL. The table came from immunoSEQ multiplex PCR; TCRdb's copy has only in-frame clones and leaves some out. The table includes some 200,000 clones, about 72% detected once. The input for sequencing was PBMCs, taken after 24 months of ibrutinib treatment. Receptors originate from a human donor with chronic lymphocytic leukemia.

This chain joins TRBV7-6 and TRBJ2-3; no firm D call. The CDR3 sequence is 13 residues long. Trimming took off 5 bases at V and 2 bases at J, with 8 bases between the two ends. Germline-derived CDR1 and CDR2 are SGHVS and FNYEAQ. CDR3 coding DNA: TGTGCCAGCAGCCCTCCGGACACAGATACGCAGTATTTT. The encoded protein is CASSPPDTDTQYF.

The chain joins TRBV9 to TRBJ1-1; the D gene is possibly TRBD1 (5 bases). The CDR3 runs to 15 residues. The germline V gene encodes CDR1 SGDLS and CDR2 YYNGEE. The ends were cut back, 4 bases at V and 2 bases at J, with 15 bases in the middle. The CDR3 loop reads CASSPERGYNTEAFF. The DNA for the CDR3 is TGTGCCAGCAGCCCCGAAAGGGGTTATAACACTGAAGCTTTCTTT.

The J gene is TRBJ1-4, the V gene TRBV30, with D perhaps TRBD1 (6 bases). The length of the CDR3 is 13 residues. The germline CDR1 and CDR2 sequences are GTSNPN and SVGIG (reference sequence). Trimming left V 3 bases short and J 6 bases short, with 11 bases between. CDR3 sequence: CAWRDRLDEKLFF. The DNA for the CDR3 is TGTGCCTGGAGGGACAGACTTGATGAAAAACTGTTTTTT.

This clone was seen a few times. The gene calls are TRBV30 and TRBJ2-5, with 12 nucleotides matching TRBD2. CDR1 is GTSNPN and CDR2 is SVGIG in the germline V gene (reference sequence). With V trimmed by 1 base and J by 4 bases, 4 bases remained unmatched. The CDR3 covers 15 residues. CDR3 residues: CAWSEGLAGGETQYF. CDR3 bases: TGTGCCTGGAGTGAGGGACTAGCGGGTGGAGAGACCCAGTACTTC.